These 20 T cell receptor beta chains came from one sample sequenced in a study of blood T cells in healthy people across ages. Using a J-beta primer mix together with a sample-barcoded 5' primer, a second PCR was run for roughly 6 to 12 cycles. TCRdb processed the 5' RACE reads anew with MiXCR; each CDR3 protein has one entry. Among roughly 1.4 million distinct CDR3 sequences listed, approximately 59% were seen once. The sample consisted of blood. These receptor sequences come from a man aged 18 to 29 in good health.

The CDR3 DNA sequence: TGTGCCAGCAGTCATCCCGGGACAGGGGGTATACCCCTCCACTTT. Translating gives CASSHPGTGGIPLHF. V is TRBV7-9 and J is TRBJ1-6, with 11 bases lining up with TRBD1. V lost 6 bases to trimming and J lost 12 bases; unmatched junction nucleotides: 10. CDR3 length: 15 amino acids. Germline CDR1 reads SEHNR; CDR2 reads FQNEAQ (reference sequence).

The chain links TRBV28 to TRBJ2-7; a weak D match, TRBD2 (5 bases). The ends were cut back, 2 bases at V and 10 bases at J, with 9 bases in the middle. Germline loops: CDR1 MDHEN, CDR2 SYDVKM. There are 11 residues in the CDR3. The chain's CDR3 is CASSLEEGQYF. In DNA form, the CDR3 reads TGTGCCAGCAGTTTAGAAGAGGGTCAGTACTTC.

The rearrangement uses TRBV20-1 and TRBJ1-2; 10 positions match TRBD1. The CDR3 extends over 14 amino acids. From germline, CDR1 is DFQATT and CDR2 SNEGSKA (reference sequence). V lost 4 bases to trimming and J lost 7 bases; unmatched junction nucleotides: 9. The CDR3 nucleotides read TGCAGTGCTAACGGACAGGGGGTAGTTTTTGGCTACACCTTC. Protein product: CSANGQGVVFGYTF.

CDR3 loop: CASSKGLAFYEQYF. DNA for the CDR3: TGTGCCAGCAGTAAGGGACTAGCGTTTTACGAGCAGTACTTC. The genes are TRBV5-6 and TRBJ2-7, with TRBD2 matching over 10 bases. This CDR3 has 14 residues. V lost 5 bases and J lost 4; bases outside the gene matches: 6. Looked up from germline, CDR1 is SGHDT and CDR2 is YYEEEE.

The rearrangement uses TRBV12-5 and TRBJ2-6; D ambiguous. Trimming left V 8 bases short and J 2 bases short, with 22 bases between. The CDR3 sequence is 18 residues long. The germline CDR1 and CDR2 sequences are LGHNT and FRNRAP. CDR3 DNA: TGTGCTAGTCCTGCCGGTGATACCCTAGGGCCTGGGGCCAACGTCCTGACTTTC. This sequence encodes CASPAGDTLGPGANVLTF.

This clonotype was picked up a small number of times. The CDR3 nucleotides are TGCAGCGTGGTCTCCGGGACAGGAATCTATGGCTACACCTTC. This codes for CSVVSGTGIYGYTF. The J gene is TRBJ1-2, the V gene TRBV29-1; 8 positions agree with TRBD1. Trimming took 6 bases from V and 4 from J; bases not matched to a gene: 10. Germline V gene sequence: CDR1 SQVTM, CDR2 ANQGSEA. This CDR3 has 14 amino acids.

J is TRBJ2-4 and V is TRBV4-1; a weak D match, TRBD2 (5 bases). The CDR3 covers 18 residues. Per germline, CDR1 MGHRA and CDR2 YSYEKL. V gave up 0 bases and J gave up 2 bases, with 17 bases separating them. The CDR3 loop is CASSQDKGFGGTKNIQYF. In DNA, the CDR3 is TGCGCCAGCAGCCAAGATAAAGGTTTCGGAGGAACCAAAAACATTCAGTACTTC.

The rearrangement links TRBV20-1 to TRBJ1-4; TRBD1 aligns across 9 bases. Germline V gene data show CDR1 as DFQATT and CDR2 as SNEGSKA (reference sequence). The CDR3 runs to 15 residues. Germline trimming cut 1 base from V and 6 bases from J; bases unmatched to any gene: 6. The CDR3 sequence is CSARVPRTGDEKLFF. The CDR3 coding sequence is TGCAGTGCTAGAGTGCCTCGGACAGGGGATGAAAAACTGTTTTTT.

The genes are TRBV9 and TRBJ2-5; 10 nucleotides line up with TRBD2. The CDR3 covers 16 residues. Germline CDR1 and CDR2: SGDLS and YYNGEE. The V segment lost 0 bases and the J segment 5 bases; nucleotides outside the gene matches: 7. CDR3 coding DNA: TGTGCCAGCAGCGTAGACCCTAGCGGGAGTCGTGAGACCCAGTACTTC. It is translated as CASSVDPSGSRETQYF.

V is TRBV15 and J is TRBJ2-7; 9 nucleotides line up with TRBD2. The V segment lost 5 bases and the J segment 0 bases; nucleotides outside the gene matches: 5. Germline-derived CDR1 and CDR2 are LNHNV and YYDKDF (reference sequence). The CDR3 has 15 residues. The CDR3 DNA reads TGTGCCACCAGCGTAAGCGGGAGGAGCTCCTACGAGCAGTACTTC. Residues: CATSVSGRSSYEQYF.

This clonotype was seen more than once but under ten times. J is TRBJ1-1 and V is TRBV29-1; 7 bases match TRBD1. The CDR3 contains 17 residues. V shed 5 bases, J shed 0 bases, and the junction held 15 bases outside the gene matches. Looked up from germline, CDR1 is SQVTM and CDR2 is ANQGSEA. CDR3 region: CSVLILPGQRMNTEAFF. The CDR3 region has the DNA TGCAGCGTTCTCATTCTACCGGGACAGAGGATGAACACTGAAGCTTTCTTT.

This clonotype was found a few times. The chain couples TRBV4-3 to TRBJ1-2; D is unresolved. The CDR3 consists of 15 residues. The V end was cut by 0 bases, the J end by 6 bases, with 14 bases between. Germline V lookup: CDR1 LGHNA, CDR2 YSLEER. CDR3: CASSQEDRAVNGYTF. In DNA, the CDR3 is TGCGCCAGCAGCCAAGAAGATCGGGCGGTTAATGGCTACACCTTC.

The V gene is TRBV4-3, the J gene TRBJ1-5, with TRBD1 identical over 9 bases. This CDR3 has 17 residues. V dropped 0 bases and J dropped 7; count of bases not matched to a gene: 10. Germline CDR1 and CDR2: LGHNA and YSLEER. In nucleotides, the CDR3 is TGCGCCAGCAGCCAAGATCTGATACAGGGGGCAGGGCAGCCCCAGCATTTT. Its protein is CASSQDLIQGAGQPQHF.

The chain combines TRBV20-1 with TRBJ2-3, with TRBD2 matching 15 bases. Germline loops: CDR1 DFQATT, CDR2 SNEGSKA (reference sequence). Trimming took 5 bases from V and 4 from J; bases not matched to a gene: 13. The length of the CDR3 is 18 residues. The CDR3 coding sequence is TGCAGTGCTGGACAAACTGGGACTAGCGGGGGGCGAGCAGATACGCAGTATTTT. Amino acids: CSAGQTGTSGGRADTQYF.

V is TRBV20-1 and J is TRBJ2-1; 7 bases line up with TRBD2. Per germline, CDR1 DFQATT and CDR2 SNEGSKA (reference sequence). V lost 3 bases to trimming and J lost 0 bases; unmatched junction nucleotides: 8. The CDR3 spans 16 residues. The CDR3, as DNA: TGCAGTGCTAGGAAGGGGAGGGTGAGCTCCTACAATGAGCAGTTCTTC. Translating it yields CSARKGRVSSYNEQFF.

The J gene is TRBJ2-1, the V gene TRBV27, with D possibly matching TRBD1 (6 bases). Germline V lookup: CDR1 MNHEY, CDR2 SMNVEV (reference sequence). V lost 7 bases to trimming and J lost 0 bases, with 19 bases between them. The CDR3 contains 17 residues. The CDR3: CASMTGQPISSYNEQFF. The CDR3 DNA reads TGTGCCAGCATGACGGGACAACCCATCAGCTCCTACAATGAGCAGTTCTTC.

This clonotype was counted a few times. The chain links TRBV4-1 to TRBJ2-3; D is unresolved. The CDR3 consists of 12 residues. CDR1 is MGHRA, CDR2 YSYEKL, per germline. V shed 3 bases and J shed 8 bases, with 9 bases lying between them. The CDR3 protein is CASSQLDSTQYF. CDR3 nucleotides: TGCGCCAGCAGCCAGCTAGATAGTACGCAGTATTTT.

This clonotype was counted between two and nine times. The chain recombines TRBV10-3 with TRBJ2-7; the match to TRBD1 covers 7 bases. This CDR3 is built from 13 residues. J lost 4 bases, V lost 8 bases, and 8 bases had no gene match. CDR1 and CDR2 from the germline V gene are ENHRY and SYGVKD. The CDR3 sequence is CAIARQGRYEQYF. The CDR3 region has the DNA TGTGCCATCGCGAGACAGGGAAGGTACGAGCAGTACTTC.

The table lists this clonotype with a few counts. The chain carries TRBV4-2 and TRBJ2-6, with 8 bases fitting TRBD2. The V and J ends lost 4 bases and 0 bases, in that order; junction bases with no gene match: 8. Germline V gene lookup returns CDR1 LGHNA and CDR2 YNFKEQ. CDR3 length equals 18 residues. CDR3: CASSRERGPDSGANVLTF. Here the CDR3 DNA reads TGTGCCAGCAGCCGTGAGCGGGGGCCAGACTCTGGGGCCAACGTCCTGACTTTC.

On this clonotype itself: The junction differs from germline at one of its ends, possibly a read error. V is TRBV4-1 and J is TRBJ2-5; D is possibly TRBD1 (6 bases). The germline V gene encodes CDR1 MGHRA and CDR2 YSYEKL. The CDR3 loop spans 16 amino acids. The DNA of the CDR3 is TGCGCCAGTAGCCAAGATCTGGGGGACACCGAAGAGACCCAGTACTTC. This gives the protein CASSQDLGDTEETQYF.